Each of the 30 T cell receptor beta chains below was sequenced from the same sample in a study of Ad26.COV2.S vaccination and SARS-CoV-2 variants. Clones were read by immunoSEQ multiplex PCR, and TCRdb kept only the in-frame ones, dropping some. The sample consists of over 110,000 clones, 75% to 90% of them appearing once. Sequenced here: peripheral blood, sampled after recovery from COVID-19. Source of these receptors: a human donor who had recovered from COVID-19.

This clone has more than one count but fewer than ten. The chain carries TRBV19 and TRBJ1-1, with D possibly matching TRBD1 (6 bases). CDR1 and CDR2 from the germline V gene are LNHDA and SQIVND (reference sequence). This CDR3 has 14 residues. The germline V and J ends were trimmed by 7 bases and 0 bases, with 12 bases remaining between them. CDR3 region: CASTPQGLNTEAFF. The CDR3 coding sequence is TGTGCCAGTACCCCACAGGGTTTGAACACTGAAGCTTTCTTT.

This clone was seen only a few times. V gene TRBV2 combines with J gene TRBJ1-5; D is unclear. Germline CDR1 and CDR2: SNHLY and FYNNEI. This CDR3 is built from 15 residues. V shed 10 bases and J shed 2 bases, with 18 bases lying between them. The CDR3 protein is CAIGMTGLRNQPQHF. The DNA of the CDR3 is TGTGCCATCGGGATGACGGGTCTGCGCAATCAGCCCCAGCATTTT.

This chain uses TRBV6-5 with TRBJ1-1; the match to TRBD1 covers 7 bases. V trimming: 0 bases; J trimming: 7 bases; junction bases outside the gene matches: 8. The CDR3 sequence is 15 residues long. Germline values: CDR1 MNHEY, CDR2 SVGAGI. The CDR3 here is CASSYSRGRRGEAFF. The DNA for the CDR3 is TGTGCCAGCAGTTACTCAAGGGGGCGTCGGGGTGAAGCTTTCTTT.

This clone was recorded a few times. This rearrangement joins TRBV6-1 to TRBJ1-6, with a tentative D call TRBD1 (5 bases). Germline V gene sequence: CDR1 MNHNS, CDR2 SASEGT. Deletions cut 3 bases from V and 5 bases from J, with 5 bases between. CDR3 length equals 13 residues. CDR3 nucleotide sequence: TGTGCCAGCAGTGACAGGGATAATTCACCCCTCCACTTT. The encoded protein is CASSDRDNSPLHF.

The chain uses TRBV28 and TRBJ2-6; 8 bases fit TRBD1. Germline lookup yields CDR1 MDHEN and CDR2 SYDVKM. The V gene end was trimmed by 8 bases and the J gene end by 4 bases; junction bases not matched to a gene: 7. The CDR3 is made up of 15 amino acids. The CDR3 sequence is CASRQGSGGANVLTF. DNA for the CDR3: TGTGCCAGCCGACAGGGGAGTGGGGGGGCCAACGTCCTGACTTTC.

The rearrangement joins TRBV7-9 to TRBJ1-4; D unresolved. V lost 0 bases to trimming and J lost 0 bases, with 8 bases between them. Germline lookup yields CDR1 SEHNR and CDR2 FQNEAQ (reference sequence). The CDR3 length is 16 residues. The CDR3 DNA follows: TGTGCCAGCAGCTTAGCGCGGACCGCAACTAATGAAAAACTGTTTTTT. It is translated as CASSLARTATNEKLFF. Drawing the rest from reference TRBV7-9 and TRBJ1-4, the complete variable domain is DTGVSQNPRHKITKRGQNVTFRCDPISEHNRLYWYRQTLGQGPEFLTYFQNEAQLEKSRLLSDRFSAERPKGSFSTLEIQRTEQGDSAMYLCASSLARTATNEKLFFGSGTQLSVL.

This clone was counted only a few times. The V call is TRBV7-9, the J call TRBJ1-5; 8 nucleotides agree with TRBD1. V dropped 1 base and J dropped 1; count of bases not matched to a gene: 0. Germline V gives CDR1 SEHNR, CDR2 FQNEAQ (reference sequence). The CDR3 has 15 amino acids. CDR3 sequence reads: CASSLGQGSNQPQHF. In nucleotides, the CDR3 is TGTGCCAGCAGCTTAGGACAGGGGAGCAATCAGCCCCAGCATTTT.

This chain uses TRBV5-6 with TRBJ2-3; 8 positions match TRBD1. Germline-derived CDR1 and CDR2 are SGHDT and YYEEEE. This CDR3 is built from 15 residues. With 5 bases clipped from V and 3 bases from J, the junction kept 8 bases outside the gene matches. The CDR3 DNA is TGTGCCAGCAGGTTGCCGGGGACAGGTACAGATACGCAGTATTTT. Protein product: CASRLPGTGTDTQYF.

The rearrangement joins TRBV14 to TRBJ1-6; TRBD1 matches 8 bases. From germline, CDR1 is SGHDN and CDR2 FVKESK. The CDR3 spans 12 residues. Losses at the gene ends were 3 bases for V and 15 bases for J; bases not matched to a gene: 4. The DNA for the CDR3 is TGTGCCAGCAGCCATTCAGGGGGCAACCTCCACTTT. Translation gives CASSHSGGNLHF.

The J gene is TRBJ1-2, the V gene TRBV12-3 or TRBV12-4, with TRBD1 matching over 8 bases. The J segment lost 4 bases and the V segment lost 7 bases, leaving 5 bases of the junction unmatched. The CDR3 length is 13 residues. The CDR3 spells CASTRDRSYGYTF. The CDR3 DNA follows: TGTGCCAGCACCAGGGACAGGAGCTATGGCTACACCTTC.

The chain carries TRBV9 and TRBJ1-3; a weak D match, TRBD1 (5 bases). Between the trimmed V and J ends, which lost 0 bases and 2 bases, there was a span of 12 bases. Germline V lookup: CDR1 SGDLS, CDR2 YYNGEE. The CDR3 covers 16 residues. In DNA form, the CDR3 reads TGTGCCAGCAGCGTAGGATTTGCAGGGACTGGAAACACCATATATTTT. Its protein is CASSVGFAGTGNTIYF.

The rearrangement uses TRBV19 and TRBJ1-1; D is ambiguous. CDR1 is LNHDA and CDR2 is SQIVND in the germline V gene (reference sequence). The ends were cut back, 0 bases at V and 0 bases at J, with 11 bases in the middle. This CDR3 spans 16 amino acids. CDR3 nucleotide sequence: TGTGCCAGTAGTATAGACCCGACGGCAATGAACACTGAAGCTTTCTTT. Its translation: CASSIDPTAMNTEAFF.

V and J are TRBV6-2 or TRBV6-3 and TRBJ2-7; D uncertain. The CDR3 has 13 amino acids. Germline V gene data show CDR1 as MNHEY and CDR2 as SVGEGT. V was trimmed by 5 bases and J by 1 base, leaving 9 bases between them. Here the CDR3 reads CASSPGFSYEQYF. DNA for the CDR3: TGTGCCAGCAGTCCCGGGTTTTCCTACGAGCAGTACTTC.

This clone was seen only once. V gene TRBV11-3 combines with J gene TRBJ2-1; D is unclear. CDR1 is SGHNT and CDR2 is YENEEA in the germline V gene. V dropped 2 bases and J dropped 8 bases, with 7 bases sitting between them. CDR3 length equals 12 residues. This CDR3 reads CASSLIRDEQFF. The CDR3 DNA follows: TGTGCCAGCAGCTTAATTCGGGATGAGCAGTTCTTC.

J is TRBJ2-7 and V is TRBV7-2, with D unresolved. Per germline, CDR1 SGHTA and CDR2 FQGNSA. The V end was cut by 5 bases, the J end by 3 bases, with 11 bases between. This CDR3 has 13 amino acids. The DNA of the CDR3 is TGTGCCAGCAGCACAATGTCAGGCTACGAGCAGTACTTC. Protein sequence: CASSTMSGYEQYF.

The chain recombines TRBV7-2 with TRBJ2-7; no definite D call. Trimming removed 1 base from V and 4 bases from J, with 8 bases in between. From germline, CDR1 is SGHTA and CDR2 FQGNSA. The CDR3 is 13 amino acids. The CDR3 nucleotides are TGTGCCAGCAGCTTAGTTCGAGGTTACGAGCAGTACTTC. This sequence encodes CASSLVRGYEQYF.

V is TRBV27 and J is TRBJ2-2; TRBD2 might be the D (5 bases). V lost 9 bases and J 1 base, leaving 12 bases between the germline ends. CDR1 is MNHEY and CDR2 is SMNVEV in the germline V gene (reference sequence). The CDR3 consists of 14 residues. CDR3 nucleotide sequence: TGTGCCAGTTCACGGGAAATGAACACCGGGGAGCTGTTTTTT. This sequence encodes CASSREMNTGELFF.

The chain links TRBV5-1 to TRBJ1-2; the D gene is possibly TRBD1 (6 bases). The CDR3 covers 15 residues. Trimming stripped 4 bases from V and 7 bases from J, with 20 bases between. Per germline, CDR1 SGHRS and CDR2 YFSETQ. CDR3 nucleotide sequence: TGCGCCAGCAGCCCTCAAGGGCAGGGGTCGGGTGGCTACACCTTC. This translates into CASSPQGQGSGGYTF.

The chain recombines TRBV30 with TRBJ1-2, with unresolved D. V dropped 0 bases and J dropped 3 bases, with 8 bases sitting between them. This CDR3 is built from 13 residues. Per the germline V gene, CDR1 is GTSNPN and CDR2 is SVGIG (reference sequence). CDR3 in amino acids: CAWSVTAYYGYTF. DNA of the CDR3: TGTGCCTGGAGTGTAACAGCGTACTATGGCTACACCTTC.

The chain's CDR3 is CASSMSGESYEQYF. CDR3 coding DNA: TGTGCCAGTAGTATGTCGGGGGAGTCCTACGAGCAGTACTTC. V and J are TRBV19 and TRBJ2-7; D possibly corresponds to TRBD2 (6 bases). The V and J ends lost 3 bases and 1 base respectively, with 10 bases between them. The CDR3 sequence is 14 residues long. The V gene's germline CDR1 is LNHDA and CDR2 SQIVND (reference sequence).

The chain combines TRBV7-2 with TRBJ2-1; 8 nucleotides agree with TRBD2. The length of the CDR3 is 15 residues. CDR1 is SGHTA, CDR2 FQGNSA, per germline. The V and J ends lost 3 bases and 8 bases, in that order; junction bases with no gene match: 9. In DNA, the CDR3 is TGTGCCAGCAGCTTGATACGGGGGGGCCTAGATGAGCAGTTCTTC. It codes for CASSLIRGGLDEQFF.

The chain links TRBV19 to TRBJ2-7; D ambiguous. Trimming took 2 bases from V and 0 from J, leaving 11 bases between them. CDR3 length equals 15 residues. Germline CDR1 is LNHDA and CDR2 is SQIVND (reference sequence). CDR3 coding DNA: TGTGCCAGTAGTATAACAGTGCACAGCTCCTACGAGCAGTACTTC. Protein sequence: CASSITVHSSYEQYF. Full variable domain (outside the CDR3, taken from reference TRBV19 and TRBJ2-7): DGGITQSPKYLFRKEGQNVTLSCEQNLNHDAMYWYRQDPGQGLRLIYYSQIVNDFQKGDIAEGYSVSREKKESFPLTVTSAQKNPTAFYLCASSITVHSSYEQYFGPGTRLTVT.

The chain is built from TRBV9 and TRBJ2-3; 10 bases match TRBD1. Germline V gives CDR1 SGDLS, CDR2 YYNGEE. CDR3 length equals 15 residues. Trimming took 2 bases from V and 1 from J; bases not matched to a gene: 1. In DNA form, the CDR3 reads TGTGCCAGCAGCGTTGGGACAGGGGGCACAGATACGCAGTATTTT. Its protein is CASSVGTGGTDTQYF.

V usage is TRBV28 and J usage is TRBJ2-2; possibly TRBD1 for D (5 bases). The germline V gene encodes CDR1 MDHEN and CDR2 SYDVKM. The CDR3 spans 15 residues. Trimming took 8 bases from V and 0 from J, leaving 13 bases between them. The CDR3 coding sequence is TGTGCCAGCCTCCAGGGCCCGTCGAACACCGGGGAGCTGTTTTTT. As protein: CASLQGPSNTGELFF.

This clone was counted once. V gene TRBV6-1 combines with J gene TRBJ2-7; D is undetermined. The CDR3 has 15 residues. The germline CDR1 and CDR2 sequences are MNHNS and SASEGT. The V and J ends lost 3 bases and 2 bases respectively, with 14 bases between them. CDR3 amino acids: CASSEQAGPTYEQYF. DNA of the CDR3: TGTGCCAGCAGTGAGCAGGCCGGCCCTACCTACGAGCAGTACTTC.

The chain is built from TRBV6-1 and TRBJ1-3, with D perhaps TRBD1 (5 bases). CDR3 length: 17 residues. V was cut by 0 bases and J by 1 base, with 13 bases left in between. CDR1 and CDR2 (germline): MNHNS, SASEGT. Written as DNA, the CDR3 is TGTGCCAGCAGTGAAGCCCTCCGGGGCGGATCTGGAAACACCATATATTTT. Encoded protein: CASSEALRGGSGNTIYF.

Only a few counts were recorded for this clone. This sequence joins TRBV2 and TRBJ2-7; D might be TRBD1 (6 bases). Germline V lookup: CDR1 SNHLY, CDR2 FYNNEI. The CDR3 extends over 13 amino acids. The V end lost 5 bases, the J end lost 3 bases, and 11 bases lay between the germline ends. CDR3 coding DNA: TGTGCCAGCAGTCAGGGGAACAACTACGAGCAGTACTTC. Translated: CASSQGNNYEQYF.

The chain links TRBV4-3 to TRBJ1-2; 7 bases are a match to TRBD1. V shed 0 bases, J shed 7 bases, and the junction held 8 bases outside the gene matches. Germline CDR1 reads LGHNA; CDR2 reads YSLEER. This CDR3 comprises 15 residues. Written as DNA, the CDR3 is TGCGCCAGCAGCCAAGATTGGTCAGGGGGTCTTGGCTACACCTTC. This sequence encodes CASSQDWSGGLGYTF.

The chain links TRBV4-1 to TRBJ2-7; D perhaps matches TRBD2 (5 bases). This CDR3 is 13 amino acids long. Per germline, CDR1 MGHRA and CDR2 YSYEKL. With 2 bases removed from V and 6 bases from J, the gap between germline ends came to 11 bases. CDR3 nucleotides: TGCGCCAGCAGCCAAAACACCGGACTCGAGCAGTACTTC. It codes for CASSQNTGLEQYF.

This chain uses TRBV7-2 with TRBJ2-5; 8 bases align to TRBD2. This CDR3 region has 17 residues. Losses at the gene ends were 1 base for V and 1 base for J; bases not matched to a gene: 8. CDR1 is SGHTA and CDR2 is FQGNSA in the germline V gene. The CDR3 sequence is CASSLGAGGGPQETQYF. The CDR3 DNA is TGTGCCAGCAGCTTAGGAGCCGGCGGGGGGCCCCAAGAGACCCAGTACTTC.